This paragraph reports one T cell receptor (beta chain). These data come from a study of blood T cell repertoires in COVID-19. This CDR3 comprises 13 residues. The V gene's germline CDR1 is SGHNT and CDR2 YYREEE (reference sequence). The V end was cut by 0 bases, the J end by 5 bases, with 5 bases between. Method: immunoSEQ multiplex PCR; TCRdb's copy keeps in-frame clones and lacks some. The sample includes 35,000 to 50,000 clones, about 89% of them seen just once. This TCR derives from a man in his 70s with active COVID-19. The chain couples TRBV5-4 to TRBJ1-4, with D unclear. The sequencing input was peripheral blood. The CDR3 coding sequence is TGTGCCAGCAGCTTGGCAGGAAATGAAAAACTGTTTTTT. It is translated as CASSLAGNEKLFF.